This TCR beta chain was sequenced for a study of blood T cell repertoires in COVID-19. Trimming took 6 bases from V and 2 from J; bases not matched to a gene: 13. CDR3 size: 16 residues. The germline gives CDR1 SGHKS, CDR2 YYEKEE (reference sequence). This table comes from immunoSEQ multiplex PCR, and its TCRdb copy is limited to in-frame clones, with some not included. The table shows about 160,000 clones, with over 80% occurring only once. The TCR sequence derives from a woman aged 80 or over with active or convalescent COVID-19. The V call is TRBV5-5, the J call TRBJ1-2, with 7 bases lining up with TRBD1. Sequencing used peripheral blood. In DNA, the CDR3 is TGTGCCAGCACCGCGGGACAGCCGGGAGCGAACTATGGCTACACCTTC. Protein: CASTAGQPGANYGYTF.